The 30 T cell receptor beta chains presented below share a single source sample, sequenced in a study of human T cells and chemical hapten exposure (dated by TCRdb to about 2021). Taken with the paper, the label for time point translates to: pre-sensitization, week 0. The treatment or condition label of this sample denotes: therapeutic diphenylcyclopropenone sensitization with weekly scalp DPC. Libraries were made using RACE. Sequencing took place on a NextSeq 500. Using fastp trimming at Q25 and MiXCR clonotype assembly, TCRdb reanalyzed the public sequencing data and kept in-frame beta chains. Entries that share a CDR3 protein sequence are merged under the most common genes and DNA. The sample table records fewer than 150,000 distinct CDR3 sequences; approximately 13% of these occur just once. Together, the top ten hold around 2.8% of the sample. The material was whole blood, obtained in connection with sensitization to the hapten diphenylcyclopropenone (DPC). These receptors were collected from a woman between 18 and 29 years old with alopecia areata. Some clones in this sample may be carry-over from other donors' samples.

This clonotype was seen repeatedly, ten times or more. The chain uses TRBV6-2 or TRBV6-3 and TRBJ1-5; TRBD1 matches at 9 bases. Germline assignment: CDR1 MNHEY and CDR2 SVGEGT. Germline trimming cut 5 bases from V and 6 bases from J; bases unmatched to any gene: 8. The CDR3 totals 15 residues. The CDR3 protein is CASSRSTGGSQPQHF. The CDR3 DNA reads as TGTGCCAGCAGTCGCTCGACAGGGGGAAGTCAGCCCCAGCATTTT.

This clonotype was seen a handful of times. This chain connects TRBV6-2 or TRBV6-3 to TRBJ2-7; D uncertain. CDR3 length: 13 amino acids. Germline CDR1 MNHEY, CDR2 SVGEGT. The germline V and J ends were trimmed by 7 bases and 3 bases, with 13 bases remaining between them. The CDR3 coding sequence is TGTGCCAGCACCGATAACAGCTTCTACGAGCAGTACTTC. As protein: CASTDNSFYEQYF.

This rearrangement joins TRBV4-3 to TRBJ2-2; tentatively, D is TRBD1 (6 bases). Germline V CDR1 and CDR2: LGHNA, YSLEER. The CDR3 totals 18 residues. V lost 0 bases and J lost 5, with 19 bases in between. Here the CDR3 DNA reads TGCGCCAGCAGCCAAGATTTCTTCCCACAGGGCGGAACCGGGGAGCTGTTTTTT. This gives the protein CASSQDFFPQGGTGELFF.

This clonotype has only a few counts. The J gene is TRBJ2-5, the V gene TRBV7-2, with a tentative D call TRBD2 (6 bases). The germline gives CDR1 SGHTA, CDR2 FQGNSA. This CDR3 is 15 amino acids long. Trimming took 5 bases from V and 7 from J, leaving 20 bases between them. The CDR3 DNA reads as TGTGCCAGCAGCCCCAGCTCGACTAGTCCCGGGACCCAGTACTTC. The encoded protein is CASSPSSTSPGTQYF.

The V gene is TRBV7-9, the J gene TRBJ2-1; D is perhaps TRBD2 (5 bases). The CDR3 sequence is 15 residues long. V was trimmed by 6 bases and J by 6 bases, leaving 18 bases between them. The germline gives CDR1 SEHNR, CDR2 FQNEAQ (reference sequence). The CDR3 nucleotides are TGTGCCAGCAGACAACCTACGGCAAGCGGCAATGAGCAGTTCTTC. Its protein is CASRQPTASGNEQFF. Based on the CDR3 plus reference TRBV7-9 and TRBJ2-1, the full variable domain is DTGVSQNPRHKITKRGQNVTFRCDPISEHNRLYWYRQTLGQGPEFLTYFQNEAQLEKSRLLSDRFSAERPKGSFSTLEIQRTEQGDSAMYLCASRQPTASGNEQFFGPGTRLTVL.

The chain uses TRBV14 and TRBJ2-1, with 7 nucleotides matching TRBD1. Trimming took 4 bases from V and 4 from J; bases not matched to a gene: 10. Germline V gene lookup returns CDR1 SGHDN and CDR2 FVKESK. This CDR3 has 16 amino acids. The DNA of the CDR3 is TGTGCCAGCAGCCCGCAAACAGGGGAACGTTACAATGAGCAGTTCTTC. Residues: CASSPQTGERYNEQFF.

This clonotype was seen only a few times. V usage is TRBV19 and J usage is TRBJ2-2, with TRBD1 identical over 7 bases. The V segment lost 6 bases and the J segment 0 bases; nucleotides outside the gene matches: 7. The CDR3 covers 16 residues. The V gene's germline CDR1 is LNHDA and CDR2 SQIVND (reference sequence). The CDR3: CASRTPGTANTGELFF. DNA for the CDR3: TGTGCCAGTAGAACCCCCGGGACAGCGAACACCGGGGAGCTGTTTTTT.

V and J are TRBV6-2 or TRBV6-3 and TRBJ1-2, with TRBD1 identical over 8 bases. The germline gives CDR1 MNHEY, CDR2 SVGEGT. Trimming took 5 bases from V and 2 from J; bases not matched to a gene: 7. The CDR3 runs to 15 residues. The CDR3 here is CASSKRTGPNYGYTF. CDR3 sequence (DNA): TGTGCCAGCAGTAAGAGGACAGGGCCAAACTATGGCTACACCTTC.

The gene calls are TRBV18 and TRBJ1-3; no reliable D call. CDR1 is KGHSH, CDR2 LQKENI, per germline. Deletions cut 4 bases from V and 0 bases from J, with 10 bases between. The CDR3 extends over 15 amino acids. In DNA, the CDR3 is TGTGCCAGCTCACATTTCGGAAACTCTGGAAACACCATATATTTT. Its protein product is CASSHFGNSGNTIYF. The full variable domain, completed using reference TRBV18 and TRBJ1-3, is NAGVMQNPRHLVRRRGQEARLRCSPMKGHSHVYWYRQLPEEGLKFMVYLQKENIIDESGMPKERFSAEFPKEGPSILRIQQVVRGDSAAYFCASSHFGNSGNTIYFGEGSWLTVV.

This clonotype was recorded many times. V and J are TRBV7-2 and TRBJ1-2; no firm D call. CDR1 is SGHTA and CDR2 is FQGNSA in the germline V gene. The V end lost 0 bases, the J end lost 8 bases, and 13 bases lay between the germline ends. CDR3 size: 14 residues. The CDR3 nucleotides read TGTGCCAGCAGCTTAGCGATTGGGTCCGGGGGCTACACCTTC. Protein product: CASSLAIGSGGYTF.

The rearrangement uses TRBV30 and TRBJ1-5; no definite D call. The germline V gene has CDR1 GTSNPN and CDR2 SVGIG (reference sequence). Trimming took off 1 base at V and 9 bases at J, with 13 bases between the two ends. CDR3 size: 13 residues. The CDR3 loop is CAWSGPRLGPQHF. In DNA form, the CDR3 reads TGTGCCTGGAGTGGACCACGCCTCGGGCCCCAGCATTTT.

Regarding this clonotype: A much more abundant neighbour one base away suggests this may be a read error. CDR3 DNA sequence: TGTGCCAGCAGCCCCCGTGGAGGGACATTGAACGCTGAAGCTTTCTTT. The encoded protein is CASSPRGGTLNAEAFF. The genes are TRBV7-9 and TRBJ1-1, with D maybe TRBD1 (6 bases). Germline values: CDR1 SEHNR, CDR2 FQNEAQ (reference sequence). This CDR3 comprises 16 residues.

There are a few counts of this clonotype. CDR3 protein: CSARDWNNEQFF. CDR3 nucleotides: TGCAGTGCTAGAGACTGGAACAATGAGCAGTTCTTC. The chain joins TRBV20-1 to TRBJ2-1; D unresolved. V gave up 0 bases and J gave up 5 bases, with 5 bases separating them. This CDR3 contains 12 residues. CDR1 is DFQATT, CDR2 SNEGSKA, per germline (reference sequence).

This clonotype has more than one count but fewer than ten. The V gene is TRBV27, the J gene TRBJ1-2; 8 bases match TRBD1. The V gene end was trimmed by 2 bases and the J gene end by 4 bases; junction bases not matched to a gene: 3. Germline V lookup: CDR1 MNHEY, CDR2 SMNVEV (reference sequence). The CDR3 is made up of 14 amino acids. DNA for the CDR3: TGTGCCAGCAGTTTAGGGACAGGCGGCTATGGCTACACCTTC. This sequence encodes CASSLGTGGYGYTF.

The chain uses TRBV28 and TRBJ2-7; D is possibly TRBD2 (6 bases). Per the germline V gene, CDR1 is MDHEN and CDR2 is SYDVKM. The V gene lost 7 bases and the J gene lost 3 bases, with 16 bases spanning the gap. The CDR3 is made up of 14 amino acids. As DNA, the CDR3 is TGTGCCAGCACGAAGGGACTTGAACTCTACGAGCAGTACTTC. Protein product: CASTKGLELYEQYF.

V and J are TRBV28 and TRBJ2-1; a weak D match, TRBD1 (6 bases). The CDR3 loop spans 14 amino acids. The V gene lost 8 bases and the J gene lost 4 bases, with 15 bases spanning the gap. In germline, CDR1 is MDHEN, CDR2 SYDVKM. CDR3 loop: CASHPQGFYNEQFF. The CDR3 coding sequence is TGTGCCAGCCACCCACAGGGATTTTACAATGAGCAGTTCTTC.

This clonotype has more than one count but fewer than ten. The chain recombines TRBV18 with TRBJ2-1; tentatively, D is TRBD1 (6 bases). Germline CDR1 is KGHSH and CDR2 is LQKENI. The CDR3 is 13 amino acids. The ends were cut back, 10 bases at V and 5 bases at J, with 15 bases in the middle. CDR3 coding DNA: TGTGCCACGCTGGGGGACAAGAACAATGAGCAGTTCTTC. It is translated as CATLGDKNNEQFF.

The V and J genes are TRBV3-1 and TRBJ1-4; D remains unclear. The germline V and J ends were trimmed by 3 bases and 0 bases, with 11 bases remaining between them. The CDR3 spans 16 residues. Germline V CDR1 and CDR2: LGHDT, YNNKEL (reference sequence). The CDR3 bases are TGTGCCAGCAGCCAGGGAGTGGTTGCAACTAATGAAAAACTGTTTTTT. Its protein is CASSQGVVATNEKLFF.

This clonotype came up a few times. J is TRBJ1-2 and V is TRBV5-4; a weak D match, TRBD1 (5 bases). This CDR3 spans 12 amino acids. CDR1 and CDR2 from the germline V gene are SGHNT and YYREEE (reference sequence). Trimming removed 6 bases from V and 4 bases from J, with 10 bases in between. CDR3 region: CASTDGGYGYTF. In DNA form, the CDR3 reads TGTGCCAGCACAGACGGGGGCTATGGCTACACCTTC.

This chain uses TRBV7-2 with TRBJ2-7, with D perhaps matching TRBD2 (6 bases). Trimming left V 4 bases short and J 6 bases short, with 19 bases between. The CDR3 runs 15 residues. Germline CDR1 and CDR2: SGHTA and FQGNSA. The CDR3 sequence: CASSSQEGRIAEQYF. As DNA, the CDR3 is TGTGCCAGCAGCTCTCAGGAGGGGCGCATTGCCGAGCAGTACTTC.

This clonotype was observed a handful of times. The V gene is TRBV25-1, the J gene TRBJ1-4; a possible D gene is TRBD1 (6 bases). The V gene's germline CDR1 is MGHDK and CDR2 SYGVNS. The CDR3 is 20 amino acids. V was cut by 4 bases and J by 8 bases, with 32 bases left in between. The CDR3 nucleotides are TGTGCCAGCAGTGGTCCCTACACAGGGTCAACTGGTCTTCGCGGCGAAAAACTGTTTTTT. Protein sequence: CASSGPYTGSTGLRGEKLFF. Full variable domain (rest looked up from reference TRBV25-1 and TRBJ1-4): EADIYQTPRYLVIGTGKKITLECSQTMGHDKMYWYQQDPGMELHLIHYSYGVNSTEKGDLSSESTVSRIRTEHFPLTLESARPSHTSQYLCASSGPYTGSTGLRGEKLFFGSGTQLSVL.

The chain employs TRBV28 and TRBJ2-7; D is unresolved. This CDR3 is built from 14 residues. V lost 5 bases and J lost 2, with 13 bases in between. Germline lookup yields CDR1 MDHEN and CDR2 SYDVKM. The CDR3: CASSQPAPPYEQYF. The CDR3 DNA reads TGTGCCAGCAGTCAACCTGCCCCACCCTACGAGCAGTACTTC. Using reference TRBV28 and TRBJ2-7 for the parts outside the CDR3, the full variable domain is DVKVTQSSRYLVKRTGEKVFLECVQDMDHENMFWYRQDPGLGLRLIYFSYDVKMKEKGDIPEGYSVSREKKERFSLILESASTNQTSMYLCASSQPAPPYEQYFGPGTRLTVT.

This clonotype was seen repeatedly, ten times or more. The chain is built from TRBV4-3 and TRBJ1-2; D may be TRBD1 (5 bases). Trimming removed 4 bases at V and 4 bases at J, with 16 bases between. This CDR3 is 15 amino acids long. Germline CDR1 reads LGHNA; CDR2 reads YSLEER. The CDR3 region has the DNA TGCGCCAGCAGCCGGACCGACAGATCCTCCTATGGCTACACCTTC. It yields the protein CASSRTDRSSYGYTF.

The V and J genes are TRBV7-2 and TRBJ1-1, with TRBD1 as a possible D gene (6 bases). The CDR3 has 15 residues. Germline-derived CDR1 and CDR2 are SGHTA and FQGNSA. V lost 5 bases to trimming and J lost 1 base, with 14 bases between them. CDR3 sequence (DNA): TGTGCCAGCAGCCTAGGACAGACCGCGAACACTGAAGCTTTCTTT. Encoded protein: CASSLGQTANTEAFF.

This chain uses TRBV7-2 with TRBJ2-2; TRBD1 matches at 10 bases. Germline assignment: CDR1 SGHTA and CDR2 FQGNSA. With V trimmed by 5 bases and J by 8 bases, 14 bases remained unmatched. The CDR3 contains 17 residues. CDR3 loop: CASSPKFRDRGEGELFF. The DNA for the CDR3 is TGTGCCAGCAGCCCGAAGTTCCGGGACAGGGGAGAAGGGGAGCTGTTTTTT. Based on the CDR3 plus reference TRBV7-2 and TRBJ2-2, the full variable domain is GAGVSQSPSNKVTEKGKDVELRCDPISGHTALYWYRQSLGQGLEFLIYFQGNSAPDKSGLPSDRFSAERTGGSVSTLTIQRTQQEDSAVYLCASSPKFRDRGEGELFFGEGSRLTVL.

The J gene is TRBJ1-2, the V gene TRBV7-9; tentatively, D is TRBD1 (5 bases). CDR1 and CDR2 from the germline V gene are SEHNR and FQNEAQ (reference sequence). The CDR3 consists of 12 residues. Between the trimmed V and J ends, which lost 3 bases and 7 bases, there was a span of 9 bases. CDR3 in amino acids: CASSFTGTGYTF. As DNA, the CDR3 is TGTGCCAGCAGCTTCACCGGGACTGGCTACACCTTC.

Of note for this clonotype: Since a much larger clone is just one base distant, this may be a read error. The rearrangement uses TRBV4-3 and TRBJ2-1; 11 positions match TRBD2. This CDR3 contains 16 residues. CDR1 is LGHNA and CDR2 is YSLEER in the germline V gene. The CDR3 sequence is CASNQELAGALNEQFF. CDR3 bases: TGCGCCAGCAACCAAGAACTAGCGGGGGCCCTCAATGAGCAGTTCTTC.

The gene calls are TRBV7-2 and TRBJ1-3; D gene uncertain. This CDR3 has 16 residues. Germline V gives CDR1 SGHTA, CDR2 FQGNSA. V gave up 6 bases and J gave up 0 bases, with 15 bases separating them. The CDR3 protein is CASSLLDSSSGNTIYF. The DNA for the CDR3 is TGTGCCAGCAGTCTTCTGGACTCAAGCTCTGGAAACACCATATATTTT.

This clonotype was picked up a small number of times. For the CDR3, the DNA is TGTGCCAGCAGCTCGGGACCCCGAGCAGATACGCAGTATTTT. Translated: CASSSGPRADTQYF. The chain joins TRBV7-2 to TRBJ2-3; either TRBD1 or TRBD2 may fit D (5 bases each). This CDR3 region has 14 residues. Trimming removed 4 bases at V and 4 bases at J, with 12 bases between. Looked up from germline, CDR1 is SGHTA and CDR2 is FQGNSA.

This chain connects TRBV20-1 to TRBJ2-7, with TRBD1 as a possible D gene (6 bases). Looked up from germline, CDR1 is DFQATT and CDR2 is SNEGSKA (reference sequence). This CDR3 region has 13 residues. The CDR3 sequence is CRGSGQIFCEQYF. CDR3 DNA sequence: TGCAGGGGGAGCGGACAGATTTTCTGCGAGCAGTACTTC.